A selection of T cell receptor beta chains follows, all from one sample in a study of control samples from healthy donors and cancer patients. TCRdb keeps only in-frame clones here, not all; method: immunoSEQ multiplex PCR. This table holds around 80,000 clones, around 87% found once. Sequencing was performed on blood. The origin of the receptors is a man aged 50 or older in good health. Both conserved end residues are part of each CDR3. A D gene is named only where the DNA matches it firmly.

TRBD1	TRBV5-4	TRBJ2-7	CASSQTGAAGQYF
.	TRBV6-6	TRBJ2-2	CASYTGELFF
.	TRBV5-6	TRBJ2-3	CASSLGLFSSTDTQYF
.	TRBV12-3/TRBV12-4	TRBJ2-2	CASSLERTGELFF
.	TRBV11-3	TRBJ2-7	CASSFTMEAHEQYF
TRBD2	TRBV11-1	TRBJ2-7	CASSFLGTSASYEQYF
TRBD1	TRBV15	TRBJ1-1	CATQTGLNTEAFF
TRBD2	TRBV2	TRBJ2-2	CASTRTSGGAGWTGELFF
.	TRBV5-6	TRBJ1-6	CASSSRDTGFLHSPLHF
TRBD1	TRBV7-9	TRBJ1-2	CASSLALGGDYGYTF
TRBD1	TRBV5-1	TRBJ1-4	CASSPAAGGREKLFF
.	TRBV5-1	TRBJ1-6	CASSPRSGDNSPLHF
.	TRBV18	TRBJ2-7	CASSPTGRESYEQYF
TRBD1	TRBV6-6	TRBJ2-1	CASSPGTGYTSQFF
TRBD1	TRBV27	TRBJ1-1	CASSWGWGTANTEAFF
TRBD2	TRBV28	TRBJ2-1	CASSPGLGLAGGIYNEQFF
.	TRBV7-6	TRBJ2-5	CASSSTGQGRETQYF
.	TRBV29-1	TRBJ2-2	CSVQGGGNTGELFF
.	TRBV15	TRBJ1-2	CATSSHNQEAVDGYTF
TRBD2	TRBV24-1	TRBJ2-3	CATSDPLGLAGADTQYF
.	TRBV10-1	TRBJ1-5	CASSDGYQPQHF
TRBD1	TRBV28	TRBJ2-7	CASSGQGHYEQYF
.	TRBV7-3	TRBJ2-3	CASSLTFAAGTDTQYF
TRBD2	TRBV6-5	TRBJ2-3	CASSWALAGTDTQYF
.	TRBV9	TRBJ2-3	CASSVGSAPWDTQYF
TRBD1	TRBV7-2	TRBJ2-4	CASSTQGAQAKNIQYF
.	TRBV28	TRBJ2-5	CASRWGVQETQYF
TRBD1	TRBV5-5	TRBJ1-5	CASSLGATGREPQHF
.	TRBV27	TRBJ1-2	CASSLGQGFGYGYTF
TRBD2	TRBV7-2	TRBJ2-3	CASSLDSGASADTQYF
.	TRBV7-9	TRBJ2-5	CASSSYISKGETQYF
TRBD1	TRBV4-3	TRBJ1-1	CASSRRDRADTEAFF
TRBD2	TRBV27	TRBJ2-1	CASSRGLAGVSEQFF
.	TRBV2	TRBJ1-1	CASDREETEAFF
.	TRBV19	TRBJ1-2	CATTRDHYYGYTF
TRBD2	TRBV4-2	TRBJ2-7	CASSQVTSGNDEQYF
.	TRBV5-5	TRBJ1-1	CASSLEAGTWITEAFF
.	TRBV18	TRBJ1-2	CASSPDVQGGYGYTF
.	TRBV28	TRBJ2-3	CASTPPDGGTSTDTQYF
TRBD1	TRBV18	TRBJ1-5	CASSPRGQGIQPQHF
.	TRBV10-1	TRBJ2-5	CASSDGTYQETQYF
.	TRBV11-2	TRBJ2-1	CATSLSSGNEQFF
TRBD1	TRBV4-3	TRBJ2-1	CASSHPGQGSLSYNEQFF
.	TRBV14	TRBJ1-2	CASSRVVGANYGYTF
TRBD1	TRBV4-1	TRBJ1-1	CASSQAGQGDTEAFF
.	TRBV7-2	TRBJ1-1	CASSKERGTEAFF
.	TRBV29-1	TRBJ2-3	CSVEEPQGQYF
.	TRBV7-6	TRBJ2-1	CASSLQMVNEQFF
.	TRBV21-1	TRBJ2-1	CARRGLGYNEQFF
.	TRBV6-2/TRBV6-3	TRBJ2-1	CASSFLASSYNEQFF
.	TRBV19	TRBJ1-5	CASSTNREGGNQPQHF
.	TRBV2	TRBJ1-3	CASSEANVVSGNTIYF
TRBD2	TRBV19	TRBJ2-1	CASSIDISGRALFF
.	TRBV11-2	TRBJ1-2	CASSLWKDYGYTF
TRBD1	TRBV6-2/TRBV6-3	TRBJ2-1	CASSRDRGNEQFF